The 21 T cell receptor beta chains listed next were all sequenced from one sample in a study of T cell responses to AZD1222 COVID-19 vaccine. Sequencing was performed with immunoSEQ multiplex PCR; in TCRdb, only in-frame clones are kept and a portion is missing. Here the sample spans fewer than 300,000 clones, 90% to 95% being singletons. The sample here was peripheral blood, taken on day 0 of AZD1222 vaccination. The receptor source for this set is an adult in good health.

The genes are TRBV7-2 and TRBJ2-1; TRBD1 or TRBD2 may be the D gene (6 bases each). Trimming removed 5 bases from V and 4 bases from J, with 15 bases in between. The germline V gene encodes CDR1 SGHTA and CDR2 FQGNSA. This CDR3 spans 15 amino acids. The CDR3 here is CASSRGDTPYNEQFF. CDR3 in DNA: TGTGCCAGCAGCCGCGGGGACACGCCGTACAATGAGCAGTTCTTC.

This clone was seen a single time. CDR3 nucleotides: TGTGCCAGCAGCCAAGGTCCACCACGGTGGGATGGCTACACCTTC. Residues: CASSQGPPRWDGYTF. This chain uses TRBV14 with TRBJ1-2; no clear D. In germline, CDR1 is SGHDN, CDR2 FVKESK. The CDR3 has 15 residues. Deletions cut 1 base from V and 6 bases from J, with 15 bases between.

This clone was seen only a few times. The gene calls are TRBV10-1 and TRBJ1-6; 7 bases are a match to TRBD1. CDR1 and CDR2 from the germline V gene are WNHNN and SYGVQD (reference sequence). Trimming removed 9 bases from V and 6 bases from J; junction bases left unmatched: 8. The CDR3 extends over 14 amino acids. CDR3 residues: CASCWTGFNSPLHF. The CDR3 DNA follows: TGCGCCAGTTGCTGGACAGGTTTTAATTCACCCCTCCACTTT.

In DNA form, the CDR3 reads TGTGCCAGCAGCTTCGCTAGCGGGGGTCAAGAGACCCAGTACTTC. This sequence encodes CASSFASGGQETQYF. The chain carries TRBV11-2 and TRBJ2-5, with 10 positions matching TRBD2. Germline values: CDR1 SGHAT, CDR2 FQNNGV. Trimming took 3 bases from V and 2 from J; bases not matched to a gene: 3. This CDR3 region has 15 residues.

The chain carries TRBV5-1 and TRBJ1-5, with D hard to call. CDR3 length: 14 amino acids. From germline, CDR1 is SGHRS and CDR2 YFSETQ. The V gene lost 4 bases and the J gene lost 5 bases, with 13 bases spanning the gap. Written as DNA, the CDR3 is TGCGCCAGCAGCCCGGACGGGCCAGATCAGCCCCAGCATTTT. It yields the protein CASSPDGPDQPQHF. The complete variable domain, with remaining parts taken from reference TRBV5-1 and TRBJ1-5, reads KAGVTQTPRYLIKTRGQQVTLSCSPISGHRSVSWYQQTPGQGLQFLFEYFSETQRNKGNFPGRFSGRQFSNSRSEMNVSTLELGDSALYLCASSPDGPDQPQHFGDGTRLSIL.

The J gene is TRBJ1-2, the V gene TRBV4-2; possible D gene TRBD1, 5 bases. The length of the CDR3 is 16 residues. The germline V and J ends were trimmed by 3 bases and 4 bases, with 18 bases remaining between them. Germline CDR1 is LGHNA and CDR2 is YNFKEQ. CDR3 protein: CASSQDLSGRIYGYTF. In DNA form, the CDR3 reads TGTGCCAGCAGCCAGGATCTCTCGGGACGGATCTATGGCTACACCTTC.

As regards this clone: The same CDR3 can be traced to other DNA sequences in this sample. V is TRBV3-1 (or the pseudogene TRBV3-2) and J is TRBJ1-5; the D gene is possibly TRBD1 (5 bases). V was pared by 1 base and J by 7 bases, with 5 bases between. The CDR3 consists of 12 residues. CDR1 LGHDT and CDR2 YNNKEL come from the germline V gene (reference sequence). The CDR3 protein is CASSQGGQPQHF. For the CDR3, the DNA is TGTGCCAGCAGCCAAGGGGGCCAGCCCCAGCATTTT.

The chain is built from TRBV10-1 and TRBJ2-7; possibly TRBD2 for D (6 bases). From germline, CDR1 is WNHNN and CDR2 SYGVQD (reference sequence). The CDR3 covers 16 residues. Trimming removed 3 bases at V and 7 bases at J, with 22 bases between. CDR3 sequence: CASSDRPGGGSREQYF. The CDR3 DNA is TGCGCCAGCAGTGACAGACCCGGGGGAGGATCGCGGGAGCAGTACTTC.

The rearrangement links TRBV9 to TRBJ1-2; weak D call: TRBD1 (6 bases). Deletions cut 2 bases from V and 6 bases from J, with 14 bases between. Germline V CDR1 and CDR2: SGDLS, YYNGEE. The CDR3 length is 14 residues. The CDR3 DNA follows: TGTGCCAGCAGCGTTGGGGAGGGGGAAAATGGCTACACCTTC. Translating gives CASSVGEGENGYTF.

The J gene is TRBJ2-1, the V gene TRBV6-5; D unresolved. Per the germline V gene, CDR1 is MNHEY and CDR2 is SVGAGI. V dropped 2 bases and J dropped 3 bases, with 11 bases sitting between them. The CDR3 is 15 residues long. DNA for the CDR3: TGTGCCAGCAGTTACGGCCGGATGGGCTACAATGAGCAGTTCTTC. Residues: CASSYGRMGYNEQFF.

The sample holds a few counts of this clone. The chain employs TRBV7-8 and TRBJ2-4; D call uncertain. The CDR3 loop spans 15 amino acids. V lost 2 bases and J 6 bases, leaving 14 bases between the germline ends. From germline, CDR1 is SGHVS and CDR2 FQNEAQ. CDR3 coding DNA: TGTGCCAGCAGCTTAAGTTCTCCTCCAGGAAACATTCAGTACTTC. Residues: CASSLSSPPGNIQYF. Using reference TRBV7-8 and TRBJ2-4 for the parts outside the CDR3, the full variable domain is GAGVSQSPRYKVAKRGQDVALRCDPISGHVSLFWYQQALGQGPEFLTYFQNEAQLDKSGLPSDRFFAERPEGSVSTLKIQRTQQEDSAVYLCASSLSSPPGNIQYFGAGTRLSVL.

The J gene is TRBJ2-7, the V gene TRBV14, with D possibly being TRBD2 (6 bases). From germline, CDR1 is SGHDN and CDR2 FVKESK. The CDR3 is 14 amino acids. V gave up 4 bases and J gave up 2 bases, with 12 bases separating them. The CDR3 coding sequence is TGTGCCAGCAGCCGCGGGACTTTTACCTACGAGCAGTACTTC. Translation gives CASSRGTFTYEQYF.

The chain couples TRBV3-1 (or the pseudogene TRBV3-2) to TRBJ2-1; tentative D call: TRBD2 (6 bases). This CDR3 spans 13 amino acids. The V gene's germline CDR1 is LGHDT and CDR2 YNNKEL (reference sequence). The germline V and J ends were trimmed by 5 bases and 8 bases, with 13 bases remaining between them. This CDR3 is CASSFSPGDEQFF. The CDR3 DNA reads TGTGCCAGCAGCTTCTCCCCGGGGGATGAGCAGTTCTTC.

The V call is TRBV12-3 or TRBV12-4, the J call TRBJ2-1, with D possibly being TRBD2 (6 bases). Trimming stripped 7 bases from V and 4 bases from J, with 11 bases between. The CDR3 is 13 residues long. DNA for the CDR3: TGTGCCAGCAAGCCTAGCGCTTACAATGAGCAGTTCTTC. Translating gives CASKPSAYNEQFF.

The chain couples TRBV6-2 or TRBV6-3 to TRBJ1-2, with TRBD1 as a possible D gene (5 bases). Deletions cut 6 bases from V and 8 bases from J, with 16 bases between. Per germline, CDR1 MNHEY and CDR2 SVGEGT. This CDR3 contains 13 residues. Here the CDR3 reads CASSRRDHSGYTF. The CDR3 DNA sequence: TGTGCCAGCAGCCGCCGGGACCATAGCGGCTACACCTTC.

This chain connects TRBV10-3 to TRBJ2-2; 7 bases map to TRBD1. Germline CDR1 and CDR2: ENHRY and SYGVKD. The CDR3 loop spans 16 amino acids. The trim removed 2 bases at V and 0 bases at J, leaving 3 bases unmatched. CDR3 residues: CAISERDSANTGELFF. DNA of the CDR3: TGTGCCATCAGTGAGCGGGACAGCGCGAACACCGGGGAGCTGTTTTTT.

The J gene is TRBJ1-6, the V gene TRBV3-1 (or the pseudogene TRBV3-2); D possibly corresponds to TRBD1 (6 bases). Trimming took off 3 bases at V and 7 bases at J, with 16 bases between the two ends. This CDR3 contains 16 residues. The germline V gene has CDR1 LGHDT and CDR2 YNNKEL (reference sequence). DNA of the CDR3: TGTGCCAGCAGCCAGTTGGGTGGCAGGGGAAATTCACCCCTCCACTTT. This codes for CASSQLGGRGNSPLHF.

V and J are TRBV2 and TRBJ1-2, with 9 bases identical to TRBD1. This CDR3 is built from 16 residues. Germline V lookup: CDR1 SNHLY, CDR2 FYNNEI. Germline trimming cut 6 bases from V and 4 bases from J; bases unmatched to any gene: 12. The chain's CDR3 is CASRRPGTGLGYGYTF. The CDR3 DNA reads as TGTGCCAGCAGACGTCCCGGGACAGGGCTTGGCTATGGCTACACCTTC.

This chain uses TRBV5-1 with TRBJ2-7, with D perhaps matching TRBD1 or TRBD2 (6 bases each). Germline V lookup: CDR1 SGHRS, CDR2 YFSETQ. This CDR3 spans 16 amino acids. V was cut by 0 bases and J by 3 bases, with 16 bases left in between. CDR3 DNA sequence: TGCGCCAGCAGCTTGGGAGGGGGAGGAAGTATCTACGAGCAGTACTTC. Encoded protein: CASSLGGGGSIYEQYF.

The chain is built from TRBV11-2 and TRBJ1-4; TRBD1 might be the D (6 bases). With 2 bases removed from V and 4 bases from J, the gap between germline ends came to 23 bases. Germline assignment: CDR1 SGHAT and CDR2 FQNNGV. The CDR3 is 19 residues long. The CDR3 DNA sequence: TGTGCCAGCAGCTTATCCCCCCAGGCGAGGGGGATCGGTAATGAAAAACTGTTTTTT. Encoded protein: CASSLSPQARGIGNEKLFF.

The J gene is TRBJ2-5, the V gene TRBV14, with TRBD1 as a possible D gene (5 bases). In germline, CDR1 is SGHDN, CDR2 FVKESK. The CDR3 has 15 amino acids. V lost 1 base and J lost 4, with 13 bases in between. The CDR3 reads CASSQGSVQGETQYF. CDR3 DNA sequence: TGTGCCAGCAGCCAAGGAAGCGTCCAGGGAGAGACCCAGTACTTC.